These 29 T cell receptor beta chains share one sample of origin, sequenced in a study of T cell repertoires in cytomegalovirus infection. These receptors' antigens are unknown. From the reads, TCRdb called clonotypes with MiXCR, one entry per CDR3 protein. The sample has around 750,000 distinct CDR3 sequences, less than 35% seen once. The sample consisted of cultured CD8+ T cells from PBMCs, taken from culture after CMV antigen stimulation. Receptors were obtained from a human donor in good health (CMV status not recorded). Some clones in this sample may be carry-over from other donors' samples.

A few counts support this clonotype. The V call is TRBV7-4, the J call TRBJ2-1; D is perhaps TRBD1 (5 bases). The length of the CDR3 is 17 residues. Trimming shortened V by 1 base and J by 0 bases, and 13 bases separated the two germline ends. Germline loops: CDR1 SGHVT, CDR2 SQSDAQ. The CDR3 DNA reads as TGTGCCAGCAGCTTAGAGGGGTGGGCTAACTCCTACAATGAGCAGTTCTTC. This encodes CASSLEGWANSYNEQFF.

The chain joins TRBV5-1 to TRBJ2-7; 9 nucleotides match TRBD1. With 5 bases clipped from V and 1 base from J, the junction kept 7 bases outside the gene matches. The germline V gene encodes CDR1 SGHRS and CDR2 YFSETQ. CDR3 length: 15 amino acids. The CDR3 spells CASRPAGTGSYEQYF. CDR3 bases: TGCGCCAGCAGACCCGCCGGGACAGGGTCCTACGAGCAGTACTTC.

The chain couples TRBV27 to TRBJ1-4; a possible D gene is TRBD1 (5 bases). Germline values: CDR1 MNHEY, CDR2 SMNVEV (reference sequence). Trimming cost V 5 bases and J 5 bases, with 18 bases left between them. This CDR3 has 16 amino acids. CDR3 sequence: CASSGAEAPLNEKLFF. The CDR3 DNA is TGTGCCAGCAGTGGGGCAGAAGCGCCTTTAAATGAAAAACTGTTTTTT.

The chain is built from TRBV4-3 and TRBJ2-7; TRBD1 agrees at 9 bases. After removal of 5 bases from V and 5 bases from J, the junction contained 10 bases not matched to a gene. Germline V gene sequence: CDR1 LGHNA, CDR2 YSLEER. The length of the CDR3 is 15 residues. The CDR3 here is CASSLPPGTGNEQYV. CDR3 coding DNA: TGCGCCAGCAGCTTGCCCCCTGGGACAGGGAACGAGCAGTACGTC.

The chain is built from TRBV20-1 and TRBJ1-2; D ambiguous. Germline V gene data show CDR1 as DFQATT and CDR2 as SNEGSKA (reference sequence). CDR3 size: 14 residues. The germline V and J ends were trimmed by 0 bases and 6 bases, with 14 bases remaining between them. The CDR3 DNA reads as TGCAGTGCTAGAGATCTGCCACTAAGGGATGGCTACACCTTC. Amino acid sequence: CSARDLPLRDGYTF.

The genes are TRBV13 and TRBJ1-1, with 8 bases matching TRBD1. The V segment lost 2 bases and the J segment 3 bases; nucleotides outside the gene matches: 8. Germline assignment: CDR1 PRHDT and CDR2 FYEKMQ (reference sequence). The CDR3 contains 16 residues. The CDR3 region has the DNA TGTGCCAGCAGCTTAAGTTCCAAGGACAGGGACACTGAAGCTTTCTTT. Protein sequence: CASSLSSKDRDTEAFF.

The chain has TRBV6-8 and TRBJ2-1; a weak D match, TRBD2 (5 bases). This CDR3 is 12 amino acids long. Germline V gene data show CDR1 as MNHGY and CDR2 as SAAAGT. Trimming shortened V by 9 bases and J by 8 bases, and 14 bases separated the two germline ends. The CDR3 DNA is TGTGCCAGTGTGGGAGAGCTGGATGAGCAGTTCTTC. Its translation is CASVGELDEQFF.

The J gene is TRBJ1-5, the V gene TRBV20-1, with 10 bases matching TRBD1. Germline V gene sequence: CDR1 DFQATT, CDR2 SNEGSKA (reference sequence). With V trimmed by 0 bases and J by 3 bases, 5 bases remained unmatched. This CDR3 spans 16 amino acids. Here the CDR3 reads CSARDRDRGYNQPQHF. The DNA for the CDR3 is TGCAGTGCTAGAGATAGGGACAGGGGTTACAATCAGCCCCAGCATTTT.

The chain has TRBV5-5 and TRBJ1-1, with D perhaps TRBD1 (5 bases). Trimming pared 1 base from V and 5 bases from J, leaving 18 bases between. The germline CDR1 and CDR2 sequences are SGHKS and YYEKEE (reference sequence). The CDR3 covers 16 residues. CDR3 region: CASSLPRVGVRTEAFF. The CDR3 DNA reads TGTGCCAGCAGCTTGCCCAGGGTGGGTGTAAGGACTGAAGCTTTCTTT.

The chain has TRBV19 and TRBJ2-2; 9 positions match TRBD1. Germline lookup yields CDR1 LNHDA and CDR2 SQIVND (reference sequence). CDR3 length: 15 residues. The V and J ends lost 5 bases and 7 bases, in that order; junction bases with no gene match: 8. CDR3 protein: CASSPIQGASGELFF. CDR3 in DNA: TGTGCCAGTAGTCCAATACAGGGGGCGAGCGGGGAGCTGTTTTTT.

The genes are TRBV15 and TRBJ1-1, with 9 bases lining up with TRBD1. Germline V CDR1 and CDR2: LNHNV, YYDKDF (reference sequence). Losses at the gene ends were 1 base for V and 3 bases for J; bases not matched to a gene: 6. The CDR3 contains 16 residues. CDR3 bases: TGTGCCACCAGCAGAGGGGACAGGGATGAGGACACTGAAGCTTTCTTT. Its protein is CATSRGDRDEDTEAFF.

The chain carries TRBV28 and TRBJ2-1, with D maybe TRBD1 (5 bases). V was cut by 3 bases and J by 5 bases, with 11 bases left in between. This CDR3 has 14 residues. Germline CDR1 is MDHEN and CDR2 is SYDVKM. DNA of the CDR3: TGTGCCAGCAGTTTGGTAGTAGGGGACAATGAGCAGTTCTTC. Encoded protein: CASSLVVGDNEQFF.

V is TRBV6-6 and J is TRBJ1-2; a weak D match, TRBD1 (5 bases). The V end lost 6 bases, the J end lost 2 bases, and 10 bases lay between the germline ends. The germline V gene encodes CDR1 MNHNY and CDR2 SVGAGI (reference sequence). This CDR3 region has 13 residues. The CDR3 region has the DNA TGTGCCAGCAGGGGACCTCTAAACTATGGCTACACCTTC. Residues: CASRGPLNYGYTF.

The J gene is TRBJ2-7, the V gene TRBV28, with D possibly TRBD1 on 5 matching bases. Germline V lookup: CDR1 MDHEN, CDR2 SYDVKM. CDR3 length: 11 residues. The germline V and J ends were trimmed by 6 bases and 6 bases, with 9 bases remaining between them. The CDR3 DNA reads TGTGCCAGCAGAAGGGGATTCGAGCAGTACGTC. As protein: CASRRGFEQYV.

This clonotype was counted ten times or more. The V call is TRBV12-5, the J call TRBJ2-5; D is unclear. From germline, CDR1 is LGHNT and CDR2 FRNRAP. This CDR3 region has 10 residues. Trimming took 6 bases from V and 5 from J, leaving 4 bases between them. The CDR3 DNA reads TGTGCTAGTGGGTGGGAGACCCAGTACTTC. This translates into CASGWETQYF.

This clonotype was counted ten times or more. The V and J genes are TRBV6-2 or TRBV6-3 and TRBJ1-1; 7 nucleotides align to TRBD1. Looked up from germline, CDR1 is MNHEY and CDR2 is SVGEGT. Trimming removed 8 bases from V and 2 bases from J; junction bases left unmatched: 20. This CDR3 comprises 18 residues. In nucleotides, the CDR3 is TGTGCCAGCGTCATAGGACCCCGACTCACAGGGGTAAACACTGAAGCTTTCTTT. It encodes CASVIGPRLTGVNTEAFF.

The rearrangement uses TRBV12-3 or TRBV12-4 and TRBJ1-4; 7 bases agree with TRBD1. J was trimmed by 4 bases and V by 4 bases; bases with no gene match: 3. The CDR3 is 14 amino acids. The CDR3 protein is CASSSGQHNEKLFF. CDR3 bases: TGTGCCAGCAGTTCGGGACAGCATAATGAAAAACTGTTTTTT.

The rearrangement joins TRBV15 to TRBJ2-1; the D gene is possibly TRBD2 (6 bases). This CDR3 is 15 amino acids long. The V end lost 1 base, the J end lost 4 bases, and 11 bases lay between the germline ends. Germline V gene lookup returns CDR1 LNHNV and CDR2 YYDKDF (reference sequence). In nucleotides, the CDR3 is TGTGCCACCAGCAGAGGGGACTCCACATACAATGAGCAGTTCTTC. The encoded protein is CATSRGDSTYNEQFF. The whole variable domain, remainder taken from reference TRBV15 and TRBJ2-1, is DAMVIQNPRYQVTQFGKPVTLSCSQTLNHNVMYWYQQKSSQAPKLLFHYYDKDFNNEADTPDNFQSRRPNTSFCFLDIRSPGLGDTAMYLCATSRGDSTYNEQFFGPGTRLTVL.

There are many counts of this clonotype. This chain joins TRBV12-3 or TRBV12-4 and TRBJ2-1, with D perhaps given as TRBD1 or TRBD2 (5 bases each). The CDR3 has 14 amino acids. The V end lost 8 bases, the J end lost 0 bases, and 11 bases lay between the germline ends. The chain's CDR3 is CASVHGGSYNEQFF. In DNA, the CDR3 is TGTGCCAGCGTTCATGGGGGCTCCTACAATGAGCAGTTCTTC.

This clonotype turned up a few times. This sequence joins TRBV6-5 and TRBJ1-6; D unclear. The V end was cut by 2 bases, the J end by 0 bases, with 5 bases between. The CDR3 length is 15 residues. From germline, CDR1 is MNHEY and CDR2 SVGAGI. CDR3 nucleotide sequence: TGTGCCAGCAGTTACCTTAGCTCCTATAATTCACCCCTCCACTTT. Translated, it gives CASSYLSSYNSPLHF.

V is TRBV19 and J is TRBJ1-5; D not resolved. There are 14 residues in the CDR3. The V end lost 6 bases, the J end lost 0 bases, and 9 bases lay between the germline ends. CDR1 and CDR2 from the germline V gene are LNHDA and SQIVND (reference sequence). The CDR3 is CASSSSHSNQPQHF. DNA for the CDR3: TGTGCCAGTAGCAGCAGTCATAGCAATCAGCCCCAGCATTTT.

This chain connects TRBV11-2 to TRBJ2-3; TRBD2 is a possible D gene (6 bases). Trimming left V 3 bases short and J 6 bases short, with 22 bases between. CDR3 length equals 17 residues. Germline assignment: CDR1 SGHAT and CDR2 FQNNGV. The CDR3 bases are TGTGCCAGCAGCTTCTGGACTTGCGGGGCGGTGTTTGATACGCAGTATTTT. Amino acid sequence: CASSFWTCGAVFDTQYF.

This clonotype came up many times. V usage is TRBV7-8 and J usage is TRBJ2-3, with 8 bases lining up with TRBD1. The CDR3 runs 16 residues. Germline V gives CDR1 SGHVS, CDR2 FQNEAQ. The ends lost 2 bases at V and 2 bases at J; junction bases unmatched: 6. CDR3 in amino acids: CASSLLGTGYTDTQYF. Here the CDR3 DNA reads TGTGCCAGCAGCTTATTAGGGACAGGATACACAGATACGCAGTATTTT.

The chain links TRBV9 to TRBJ1-3, with D perhaps TRBD1 (6 bases). The CDR3 is 14 residues long. The V end was cut by 6 bases, the J end by 9 bases, with 19 bases between. Looked up from germline, CDR1 is SGDLS and CDR2 is YYNGEE. CDR3 nucleotide sequence: TGTGCCAGCACCGGAGGGGGTCTGGATGGCACCATATATTTT. It encodes CASTGGGLDGTIYF.

The chain couples TRBV7-2 to TRBJ1-6; D gene unclear. Trimming removed 5 bases from V and 6 bases from J, with 17 bases in between. The CDR3 sequence is 16 residues long. Per germline, CDR1 SGHTA and CDR2 FQGNSA. The CDR3 DNA reads as TGTGCCAGCAGCGCTAGGTGGGGTGCGGGTAATTCACCCCTCCACTTT. Amino acids: CASSARWGAGNSPLHF. Full variable domain (rest looked up from reference TRBV7-2 and TRBJ1-6): GAGVSQSPSNKVTEKGKDVELRCDPISGHTALYWYRQSLGQGLEFLIYFQGNSAPDKSGLPSDRFSAERTGGSVSTLTIQRTQQEDSAVYLCASSARWGAGNSPLHFGNGTRLTVT.

The chain couples TRBV12-3 or TRBV12-4 to TRBJ1-2; TRBD1 matches 7 bases. V lost 1 base, J lost 7 bases, and 12 bases stayed unmatched. This CDR3 region has 16 residues. The CDR3 nucleotides read TGTGCCAGCAGTTTAGATGTAGTTGGCAGGGGGTCTGGCTACACCTTC. The encoded protein is CASSLDVVGRGSGYTF.

This clonotype has just a few counts. The rearrangement links TRBV6-2 or TRBV6-3 to TRBJ2-1, with D hard to call. The CDR3 sequence is 15 residues long. V shed 0 bases and J shed 2 bases, with 8 bases lying between them. The germline V gene encodes CDR1 MNHEY and CDR2 SVGEGT. This CDR3 reads CASSYSEIPYNEQFF. The CDR3 bases are TGTGCCAGCAGTTACTCGGAGATACCCTACAATGAGCAGTTCTTC.

This clonotype was counted many times. The J gene is TRBJ2-1, the V gene TRBV7-9; possibly TRBD1 or TRBD2 for D (5 bases each). V shed 5 bases and J shed 5 bases, with 22 bases lying between them. The CDR3 extends over 17 amino acids. CDR1 SEHNR and CDR2 FQNEAQ come from the germline V gene (reference sequence). DNA of the CDR3: TGTGCCAGCAGCAAGGGAATCGGGGACCATACTCACAATGAGCAGTTCTTC. Residues: CASSKGIGDHTHNEQFF.

The chain employs TRBV27 and TRBJ2-3, with D hard to call. Germline V lookup: CDR1 MNHEY, CDR2 SMNVEV (reference sequence). CDR3 length equals 17 residues. Trimming cost V 6 bases and J 2 bases, with 21 bases left between them. Written as DNA, the CDR3 is TGTGCCAGCAGACCTAGGGAATCCTTACCCCACACAGATACGCAGTATTTT. Amino acids: CASRPRESLPHTDTQYF.